This T cell receptor (beta chain) was profiled in a study of beta chain features in type 1 diabetes. At the level of the study: When patients were set against healthy donors, age, gender and cell yields were similar.

CD4+ cells of the naive, central memory, regulatory and stem cell-like memory types were sorted via CD45RO/CCR7/CD25/CD127/CD95/CD27. CDR1 is SGHTA, CDR2 FQGTGA, per germline. V was cut by 5 bases and J by 4 bases, with 8 bases left in between. The CDR3 runs 13 residues. All of the isolated RNA was reverse transcribed, so expressed TCRB transcripts were sequenced. Sequencing was performed with immunoSEQ multiplex PCR; in TCRdb, only in-frame clones are kept and a portion is missing. Of 250,000 to 350,000 clones in the sample, 14% were seen once. The source is a man younger than 45 in good health. Sample: central memory CD4+ T cells from blood. The genes are TRBV7-3 and TRBJ2-2; D is undetermined. For the CDR3, the DNA is TGTGCCAGCAGCCCCCGGGTCACCGGGGAGCTGTTTTTT. Residues: CASSPRVTGELFF.